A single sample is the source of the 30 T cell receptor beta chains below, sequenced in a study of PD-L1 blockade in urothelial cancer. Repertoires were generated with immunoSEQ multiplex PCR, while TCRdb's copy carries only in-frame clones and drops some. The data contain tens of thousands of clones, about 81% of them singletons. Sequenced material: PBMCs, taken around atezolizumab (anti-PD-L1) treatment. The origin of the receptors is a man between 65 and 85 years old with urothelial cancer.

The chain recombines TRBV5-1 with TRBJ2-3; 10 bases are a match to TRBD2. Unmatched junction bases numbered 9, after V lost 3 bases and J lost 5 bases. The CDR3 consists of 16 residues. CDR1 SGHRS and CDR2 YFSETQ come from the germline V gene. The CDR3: CASSSGLADFRDTQYF. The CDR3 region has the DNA TGCGCCAGCAGCTCAGGACTAGCGGACTTCAGAGATACGCAGTATTTT.

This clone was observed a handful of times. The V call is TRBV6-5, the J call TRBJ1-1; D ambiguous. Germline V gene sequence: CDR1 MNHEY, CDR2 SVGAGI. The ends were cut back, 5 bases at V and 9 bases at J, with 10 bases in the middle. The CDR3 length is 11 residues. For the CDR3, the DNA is TGTGCCAGCAGTAATGGGCTAAAAGCTTTCTTT. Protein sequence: CASSNGLKAFF.

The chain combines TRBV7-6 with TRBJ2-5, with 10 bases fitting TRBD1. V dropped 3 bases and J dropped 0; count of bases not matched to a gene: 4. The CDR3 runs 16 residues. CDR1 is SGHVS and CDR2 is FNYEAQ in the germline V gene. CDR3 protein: CASSLGQGRYQETQYF. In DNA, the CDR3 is TGTGCCAGCAGCTTGGGACAGGGGAGGTACCAAGAGACCCAGTACTTC. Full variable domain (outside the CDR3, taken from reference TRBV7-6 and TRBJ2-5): GAGVSQSPRYKVTKRGQDVALRCDPISGHVSLYWYRQALGQGPEFLTYFNYEAQQDKSGLPNDRFSAERPEGSISTLTIQRTEQRDSAMYRCASSLGQGRYQETQYFGPGTRLLVL.

CDR3 nucleotide sequence: TGTGCCAGCAGCCCCCTGGGACAGCGGGAGACTGAAGCTTTCTTT. Translating it yields CASSPLGQRETEAFF. V and J are TRBV13 and TRBJ1-1, with 7 bases matching TRBD1. The CDR3 loop spans 15 amino acids. CDR1 and CDR2 from the germline V gene are PRHDT and FYEKMQ (reference sequence). Trimming removed 5 bases from V and 5 bases from J; junction bases left unmatched: 11.

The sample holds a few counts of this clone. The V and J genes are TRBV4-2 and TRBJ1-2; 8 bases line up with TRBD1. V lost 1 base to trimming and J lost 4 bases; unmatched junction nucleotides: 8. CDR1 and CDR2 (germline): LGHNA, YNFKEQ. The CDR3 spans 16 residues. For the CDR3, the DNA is TGTGCCAGCAGCCAAGCCGAGACAGGGGATTTCTATGGCTACACCTTC. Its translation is CASSQAETGDFYGYTF.

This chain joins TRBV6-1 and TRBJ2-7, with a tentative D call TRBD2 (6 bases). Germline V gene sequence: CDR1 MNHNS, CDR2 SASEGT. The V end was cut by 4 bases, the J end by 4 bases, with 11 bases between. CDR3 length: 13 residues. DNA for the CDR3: TGTGCCAGCAGTGGAACGGGGGTTTACGAGCAGTACTTC. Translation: CASSGTGVYEQYF.

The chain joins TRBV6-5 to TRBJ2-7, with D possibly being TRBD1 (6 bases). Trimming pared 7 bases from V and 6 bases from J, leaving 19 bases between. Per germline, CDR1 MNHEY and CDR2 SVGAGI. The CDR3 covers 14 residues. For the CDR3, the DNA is TGTGCCAGCAACCTCGACAGGACCTTCGGCGAGCAGTACTTC. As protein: CASNLDRTFGEQYF.

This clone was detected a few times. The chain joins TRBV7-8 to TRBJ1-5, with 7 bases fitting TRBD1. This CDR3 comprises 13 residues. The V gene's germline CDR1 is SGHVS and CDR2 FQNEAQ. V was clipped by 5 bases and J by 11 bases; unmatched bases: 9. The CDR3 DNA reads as TGTGCCAGCAGCCCAGACAGGGCCGGGGCCCAGCATTTT. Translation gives CASSPDRAGAQHF.

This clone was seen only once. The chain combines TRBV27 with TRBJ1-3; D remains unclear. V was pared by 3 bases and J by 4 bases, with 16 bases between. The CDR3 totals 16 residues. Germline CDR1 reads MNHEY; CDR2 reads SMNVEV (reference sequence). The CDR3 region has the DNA TGTGCCAGCAGTTTTTTAACTTTAGTGTCGGGAAACACCATATATTTT. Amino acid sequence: CASSFLTLVSGNTIYF.

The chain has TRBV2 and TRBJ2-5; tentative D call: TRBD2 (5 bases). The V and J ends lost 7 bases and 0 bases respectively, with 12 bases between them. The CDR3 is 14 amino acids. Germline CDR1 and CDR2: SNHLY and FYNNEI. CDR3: CASKEAAYQETQYF. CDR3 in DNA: TGTGCCAGCAAGGAGGCAGCGTACCAAGAGACCCAGTACTTC.

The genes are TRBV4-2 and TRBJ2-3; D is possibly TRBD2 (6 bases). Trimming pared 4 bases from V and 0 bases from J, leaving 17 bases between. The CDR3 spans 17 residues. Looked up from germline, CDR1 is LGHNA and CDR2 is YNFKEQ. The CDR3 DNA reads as TGTGCCAGCAGCCCAAACATAGCGGACCGAAGCACAGATACGCAGTATTTT. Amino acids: CASSPNIADRSTDTQYF.

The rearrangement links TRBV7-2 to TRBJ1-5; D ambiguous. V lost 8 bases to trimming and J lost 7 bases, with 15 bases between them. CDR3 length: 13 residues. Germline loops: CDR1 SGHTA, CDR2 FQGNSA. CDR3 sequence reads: CASEKTGEQPQHF. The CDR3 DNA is TGTGCCAGCGAGAAGACCGGGGAGCAGCCCCAGCATTTT.

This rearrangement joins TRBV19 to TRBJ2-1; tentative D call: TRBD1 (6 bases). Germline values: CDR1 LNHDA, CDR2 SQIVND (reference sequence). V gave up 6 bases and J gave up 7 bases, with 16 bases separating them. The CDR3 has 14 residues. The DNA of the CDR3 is TGTGCCAGTAGATTTGCGACAGGTACAAATGAGCAGTTCTTC. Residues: CASRFATGTNEQFF. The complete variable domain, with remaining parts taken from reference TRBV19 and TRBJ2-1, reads DGGITQSPKYLFRKEGQNVTLSCEQNLNHDAMYWYRQDPGQGLRLIYYSQIVNDFQKGDIAEGYSVSREKKESFPLTVTSAQKNPTAFYLCASRFATGTNEQFFGPGTRLTVL.

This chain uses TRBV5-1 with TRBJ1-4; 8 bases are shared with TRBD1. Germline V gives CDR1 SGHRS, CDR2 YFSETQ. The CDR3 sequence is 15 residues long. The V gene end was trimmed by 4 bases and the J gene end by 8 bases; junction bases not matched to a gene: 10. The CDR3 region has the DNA TGCGCCAGCAGCCCCAACCAGGGGGCGCGCGAAAAACTGTTTTTT. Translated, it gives CASSPNQGAREKLFF.

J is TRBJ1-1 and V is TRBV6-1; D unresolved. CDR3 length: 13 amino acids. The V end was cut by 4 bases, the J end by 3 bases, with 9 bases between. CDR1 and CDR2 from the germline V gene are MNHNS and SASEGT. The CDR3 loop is CASSGNRDTEAFF. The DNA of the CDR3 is TGTGCCAGCAGTGGGAACCGGGACACTGAAGCTTTCTTT.

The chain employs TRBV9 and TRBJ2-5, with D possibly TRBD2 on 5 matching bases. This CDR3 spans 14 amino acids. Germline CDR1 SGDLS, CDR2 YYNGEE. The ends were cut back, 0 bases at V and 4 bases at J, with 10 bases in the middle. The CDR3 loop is CASSVEPGSETQYF. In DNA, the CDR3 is TGTGCCAGCAGCGTAGAGCCGGGGTCAGAGACCCAGTACTTC.

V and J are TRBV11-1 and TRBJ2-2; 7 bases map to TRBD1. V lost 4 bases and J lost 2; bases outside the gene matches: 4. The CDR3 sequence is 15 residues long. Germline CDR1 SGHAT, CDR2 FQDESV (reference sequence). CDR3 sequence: CASSSTGFNTGELFF. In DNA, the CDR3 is TGTGCCAGCAGCTCGACAGGGTTTAACACCGGGGAGCTGTTTTTT.

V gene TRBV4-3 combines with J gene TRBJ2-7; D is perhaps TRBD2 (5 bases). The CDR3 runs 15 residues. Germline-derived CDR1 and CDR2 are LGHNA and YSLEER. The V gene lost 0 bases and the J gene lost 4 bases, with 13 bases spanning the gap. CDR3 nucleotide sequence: TGCGCCAGCAGCCAAGATATTAGCGCAAAATACGAGCAGTACTTC. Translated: CASSQDISAKYEQYF.

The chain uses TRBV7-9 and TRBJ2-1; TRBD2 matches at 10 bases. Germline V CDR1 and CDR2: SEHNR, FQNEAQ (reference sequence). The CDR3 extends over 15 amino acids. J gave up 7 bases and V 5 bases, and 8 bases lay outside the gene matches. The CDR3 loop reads CASSEGLAGVNEQFF. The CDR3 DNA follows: TGTGCCAGCAGCGAGGGGCTAGCGGGGGTTAATGAGCAGTTCTTC.

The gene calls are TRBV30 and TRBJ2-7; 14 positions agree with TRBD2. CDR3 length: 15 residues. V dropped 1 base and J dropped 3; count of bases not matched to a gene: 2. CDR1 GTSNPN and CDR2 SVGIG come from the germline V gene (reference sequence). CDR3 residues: CAWSEGTSGSYEQYF. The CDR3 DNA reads TGTGCCTGGAGTGAGGGGACTAGCGGGAGCTACGAGCAGTACTTC.

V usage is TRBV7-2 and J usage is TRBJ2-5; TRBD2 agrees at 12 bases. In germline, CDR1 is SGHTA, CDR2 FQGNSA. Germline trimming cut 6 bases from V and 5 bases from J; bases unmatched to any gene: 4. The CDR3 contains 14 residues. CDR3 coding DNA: TGTGCCAGCAGTCCGGGGACTAGCGGGGAGACCCAGTACTTC. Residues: CASSPGTSGETQYF.

The CDR3 coding sequence is TGCGCCAGCAGCTTCGGTCACGTGGTCGCCGGGGGGCCAGGGGCTTTCTTT. The encoded protein is CASSFGHVVAGGPGAFF. V usage is TRBV5-1 and J usage is TRBJ1-1, with D possibly being TRBD1 (6 bases). CDR3 length: 17 residues. CDR1 and CDR2 (germline): SGHRS, YFSETQ. V was clipped by 2 bases and J by 11 bases, with 28 bases between them.

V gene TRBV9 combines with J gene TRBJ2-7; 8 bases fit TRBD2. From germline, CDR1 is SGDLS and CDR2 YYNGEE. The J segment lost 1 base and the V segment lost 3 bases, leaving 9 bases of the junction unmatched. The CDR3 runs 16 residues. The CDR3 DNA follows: TGTGCCAGCAGCGGCCCCTCGGGGGGGCCGTCCTACGAGCAGTACTTC. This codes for CASSGPSGGPSYEQYF.

The CDR3 is CASSQDESADNEQFF. Written as DNA, the CDR3 is TGCGCCAGCAGCCAAGATGAGTCAGCGGACAATGAGCAGTTCTTC. The genes are TRBV4-3 and TRBJ2-1; possible D gene TRBD2, 5 bases. This CDR3 spans 15 amino acids. Trimming removed 0 bases at V and 5 bases at J, with 11 bases between. CDR1 is LGHNA and CDR2 is YSLEER in the germline V gene.

The CDR3 DNA follows: TGTGCCATCAGTGATCGGGACTACTCCAATGAGCAGTTCTTC. The encoded protein is CAISDRDYSNEQFF. The rearrangement uses TRBV10-3 and TRBJ2-1; 7 positions match TRBD2. Germline CDR1 and CDR2: ENHRY and SYGVKD. J gave up 6 bases and V 3 bases, and 5 bases lay outside the gene matches. The CDR3 is 14 residues long.

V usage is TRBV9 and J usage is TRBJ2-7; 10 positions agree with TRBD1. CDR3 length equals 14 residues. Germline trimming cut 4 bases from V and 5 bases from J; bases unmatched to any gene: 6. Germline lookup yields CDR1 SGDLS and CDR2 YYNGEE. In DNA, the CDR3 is TGTGCCAGCAGCCCTGACAGGGGGCGGAACGAGCAGTACTTC. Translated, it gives CASSPDRGRNEQYF. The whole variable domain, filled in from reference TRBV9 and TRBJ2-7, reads DSGVTQTPKHLITATGQRVTLRCSPRSGDLSVYWYQQSLDQGLQFLIQYYNGEERAKGNILERFSAQQFPDLHSELNLSSLELGDSALYFCASSPDRGRNEQYFGPGTRLTVT.

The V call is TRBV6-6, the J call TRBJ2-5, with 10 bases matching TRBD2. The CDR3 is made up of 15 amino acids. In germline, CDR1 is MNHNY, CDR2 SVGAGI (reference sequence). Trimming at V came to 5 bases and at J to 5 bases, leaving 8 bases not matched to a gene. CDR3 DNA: TGTGCCAGCAGTGACCTAGCGGGGGCTCAGGAGACCCAGTACTTC. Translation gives CASSDLAGAQETQYF.

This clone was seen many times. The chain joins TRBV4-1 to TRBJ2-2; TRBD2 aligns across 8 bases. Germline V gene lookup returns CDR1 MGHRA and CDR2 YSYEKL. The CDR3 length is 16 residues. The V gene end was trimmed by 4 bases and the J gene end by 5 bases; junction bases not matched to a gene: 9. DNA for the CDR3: TGCGCCAGCAGCCCCTGGGCGGGGGGCAATACCGGGGAGCTGTTTTTT. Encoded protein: CASSPWAGGNTGELFF.

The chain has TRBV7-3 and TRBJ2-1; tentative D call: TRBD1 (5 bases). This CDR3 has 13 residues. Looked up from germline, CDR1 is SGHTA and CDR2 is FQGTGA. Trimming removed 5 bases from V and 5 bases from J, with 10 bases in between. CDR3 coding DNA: TGTGCCAGCAGCGCGACAGCTGACAATGAGCAGTTCTTC. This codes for CASSATADNEQFF. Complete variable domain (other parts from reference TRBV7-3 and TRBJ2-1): GAGVSQTPSNKVTEKGKYVELRCDPISGHTALYWYRQSLGQGPEFLIYFQGTGAADDSGLPNDRFFAVRPEGSVSTLKIQRTERGDSAVYLCASSATADNEQFFGPGTRLTVL.

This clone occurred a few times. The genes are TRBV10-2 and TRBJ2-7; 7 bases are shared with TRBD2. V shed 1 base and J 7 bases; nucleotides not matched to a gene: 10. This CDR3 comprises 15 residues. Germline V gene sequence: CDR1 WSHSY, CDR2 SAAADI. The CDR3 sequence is CASSEWRERTREQYF. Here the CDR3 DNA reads TGCGCCAGCAGTGAGTGGCGGGAGAGGACGAGGGAGCAGTACTTC.